Listed below are T cell receptor beta chains from one sample, sequenced in a study of regulatory T cells in long-lasting Graves disease. From the multiplex PCR reads, TCRdb called clonotypes with MiXCR, one entry per CDR3 protein. This table has about 200,000 distinct CDR3 sequences, roughly a fifth appearing once. In addition, the sample was reused for a study of T cells in Graves' hyperthyroidism and ophthalmopathy.

The source material was peripheral blood mononuclear cells (PBMCs), sampled at new diagnosis, from a patient treated with antithyroid drugs. These receptors were obtained from a woman younger than 45 with Graves disease. CDR3s include the opening cysteine and the closing phenylalanine or tryptophan. Fields, in order: J gene, V gene, CDR3 protein.

>TRBJ1-1|TRBV10-3
CAINPRQETEAFF
>TRBJ2-2|TRBV5-1
CASSLADYHLAGELFF
>TRBJ1-2|TRBV20-1
CSAGIPGQGEGYTF
>TRBJ1-1|TRBV27
CASSLKGGLDTEAFF
>TRBJ1-2|TRBV7-8
CASSLSTGTGLVYGYTF
>TRBJ2-5|TRBV2
CASKGELAGVDEQYF
>TRBJ2-5|TRBV20-1
CSAITSGGYSETQYF
>TRBJ1-3|TRBV29-1
CSVPGYSGNTIYF
>TRBJ1-4|TRBV27
CASSRQTATNEKLFF
>TRBJ2-3|TRBV6-2/TRBV6-3
CASSSRTDTQYF
>TRBJ1-6|TRBV12-3/TRBV12-4
CASGTVGSYNSPLHF
>TRBJ1-1|TRBV29-1
CSAGTALGTEAFF
>TRBJ1-1|TRBV18
CASSPGQGTTEAFF
>TRBJ2-4|TRBV19
CASRGTGDKNIQYF
>TRBJ1-1|TRBV2
CATEGENEAFF
>TRBJ2-2|TRBV2
CASSSDSGELFF
>TRBJ2-3|TRBV4-2
CASRLTPGRGTDTQYF
>TRBJ2-5|TRBV28
CASSLPPETQYF
>TRBJ2-5|TRBV28
CASLAAQGGGETQYF
>TRBJ1-1|TRBV20-1
CSARRTGGGTEAFF
>TRBJ1-2|TRBV27
CASRLAGHGYTF
>TRBJ1-2|TRBV28
CASSLSGFGGGF
>TRBJ2-7|TRBV4-1
CASSPQASPSLTYEQYF
>TRBJ1-6|TRBV3-1
CASSPRQGGGSPLHF
>TRBJ2-2|TRBV15
CATSRDRSPGELFF
>TRBJ2-7|TRBV12-3/TRBV12-4
CASSLGDPPYEQYF
>TRBJ1-1|TRBV7-9
CASSLAGTGGKTEAFF
>TRBJ2-1|TRBV3-1
CASSQEDREYNEQFF
>TRBJ2-7|TRBV28
CASSLTGTGSYEQYF
>TRBJ1-4|TRBV7-8
CASSSSGTETEKLFF
>TRBJ2-5|TRBV28
CASSVLQGAETQYF
>TRBJ1-6|TRBV18
CASSPPGQDTSPLHF
>TRBJ1-1|TRBV3-1
CASSQGPSGGTEAFF
>TRBJ2-4|TRBV20-1
CSARSASSGRGGIQYF
>TRBJ2-1|TRBV19
CATWGGGVNYNEQFF
>TRBJ2-1|TRBV7-8
CASSLGGTSGRASYNEQFF
>TRBJ2-5|TRBV4-1
CASSQGGTGGGTQYF
>TRBJ1-6|TRBV28
CASSSGQGSNSPLHF
>TRBJ2-1|TRBV4-2
CASSQTGTSGFSYNEQFF
>TRBJ2-5|TRBV28
CASSLRDRQETQYF
>TRBJ2-1|TRBV7-3
CASSSTSGGSSYNEQFF
>TRBJ2-5|TRBV30
CAFSGGAQTQYF
>TRBJ1-2|TRBV6-1
CASSQLIRGETSNYGYTF
>TRBJ2-5|TRBV6-1
CASSTLDRDETQYF
>TRBJ2-7|TRBV11-2
CASSLTSGGSREQCF
>TRBJ2-7|TRBV2
CASRTPDRDSWSYEQYF
>TRBJ2-7|TRBV4-1
CASSQELAGGTYEQYF
>TRBJ2-7|TRBV19
CASSMPQGVPGTSGSYEQYF
>TRBJ1-1|TRBV29-1
CSVEVPTLYLAFF
>TRBJ2-2|TRBV27
CASSYNTGELFF
>TRBJ1-1|TRBV19
CASSIGQWNTEAFF
>TRBJ1-1|TRBV7-9
CASSSPQGNTEAFF
>TRBJ1-6|TRBV19
CASSTTGINSPLHF
>TRBJ2-2|TRBV15
CATSRDGGTTGELFF
>TRBJ1-1|TRBV14
CASSQPGMSTEAFF
>TRBJ1-5|TRBV28
CASSPYRGGQPQHF
>TRBJ2-7|TRBV28
CASSPPGFGVQYF
>TRBJ2-1|TRBV4-2
CASSRGGGGALEQFF
>TRBJ1-4|TRBV30
CAWSGRQGTNEKLFF
>TRBJ1-5|TRBV24-1
CATSDRVPGNQPQHF